Here is one T cell receptor (beta chain) with its context. The sample is drawn from a study of blood T cell repertoires in COVID-19. About the research overall: Samples came from the United States, Italy and Spain, spanning acute and convalescent COVID-19.

The J segment lost 0 bases and the V segment lost 3 bases, leaving 10 bases of the junction unmatched. This CDR3 comprises 18 residues. From germline, CDR1 is SGHTA and CDR2 FQGTGA. TCRdb's table, derived via immunoSEQ multiplex PCR, lists solely in-frame clones and lacks some. The sample lists about 260,000 clones; about 85% were seen once. The rearrangement uses TRBV7-3 and TRBJ1-3; 8 nucleotides agree with TRBD1. The sample was peripheral blood. The clonotype originates from a man aged 60 to 75 with acute or convalescent COVID-19. The CDR3 region is CASSFTGTGGYSGNTIYF. The CDR3 coding sequence is TGTGCCAGCAGCTTTACAGGAACAGGGGGGTACTCTGGAAACACCATATATTTT.